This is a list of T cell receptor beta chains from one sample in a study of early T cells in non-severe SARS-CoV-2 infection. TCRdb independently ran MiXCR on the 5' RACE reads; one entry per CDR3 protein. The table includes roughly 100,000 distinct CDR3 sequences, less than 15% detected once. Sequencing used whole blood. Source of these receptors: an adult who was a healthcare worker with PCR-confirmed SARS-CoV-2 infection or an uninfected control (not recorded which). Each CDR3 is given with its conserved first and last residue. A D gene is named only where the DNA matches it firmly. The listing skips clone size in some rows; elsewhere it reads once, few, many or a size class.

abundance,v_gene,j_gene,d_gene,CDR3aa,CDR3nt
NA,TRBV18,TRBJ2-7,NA,CASSPETGSGGYEQYF,TGTGCCAGCTCACCGGAAACAGGGTCGGGGGGCTACGAGCAGTACTTC
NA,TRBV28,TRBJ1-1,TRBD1,CASSLIRGIPEAFF,TGTGCCAGCAGTTTAATCAGGGGGATCCCTGAAGCTTTCTTT
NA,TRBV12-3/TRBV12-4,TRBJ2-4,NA,CASKGIAKNIQYF,TGTGCCAGCAAGGGGATAGCCAAAAACATTCAGTACTTC
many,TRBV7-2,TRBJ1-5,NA,CASSQGSPLTNQPQHF,TGTGCCAGCAGCCAGGGGTCGCCATTAACCAATCAGCCCCAGCATTTT
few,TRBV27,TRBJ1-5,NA,CASSFGEFQPQHF,TGTGCCAGCAGTTTTGGGGAGTTCCAGCCCCAGCATTTT
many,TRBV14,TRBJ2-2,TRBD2,CASSTLAGGVTGELFF,TGTGCCAGCAGCACCCTCGCGGGAGGCGTCACCGGGGAGCTGTTTTTT
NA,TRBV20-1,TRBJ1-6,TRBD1,CSAAPGQGESSYNSPLHF,TGCAGTGCCGCACCGGGACAGGGGGAGAGCTCCTATAATTCACCCCTCCACTTT
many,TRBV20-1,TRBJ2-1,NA,CSASVPSIYNEQFF,TGCAGTGCTAGTGTACCGTCTATCTACAATGAGCAGTTCTTC
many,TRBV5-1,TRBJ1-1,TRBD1,CASSRQGSDGTEAFF,TGCGCCAGCAGCCGACAGGGGTCGGACGGCACTGAAGCTTTCTTT
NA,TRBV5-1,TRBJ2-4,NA,CASSLEQSKNIQYF,TGCGCCAGCAGCTTGGAACAGTCCAAAAACATTCAGTACTTC
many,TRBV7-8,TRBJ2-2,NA,CASSLGGFKAGELFF,TGTGCCAGCAGCTTAGGCGGCTTTAAGGCCGGGGAGCTGTTTTTT
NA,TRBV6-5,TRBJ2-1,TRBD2,CASSQNPGTSYEQFF,TGTGCCAGCAGCCAGAACCCAGGGACTAGCTATGAGCAGTTCTTC
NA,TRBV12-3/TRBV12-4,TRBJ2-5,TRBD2,CASSPTSGAQETQYF,TGTGCCAGCAGTCCGACTAGCGGGGCCCAAGAGACCCAGTACTTC
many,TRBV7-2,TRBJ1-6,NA,CASSLAGPSGASPLHF,TGTGCCAGCAGCTTAGCTGGTCCGTCCGGAGCGTCACCCCTCCACTTT
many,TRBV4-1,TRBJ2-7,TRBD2,CASSQAAVFPGGIYGQYF,TGCGCCAGCAGCCAAGCCGCCGTATTCCCGGGAGGGATCTACGGGCAGTACTTC
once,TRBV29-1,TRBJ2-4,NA,CSVVGTAKNIQYF,TGCAGCGTTGTGGGGACCGCCAAAAACATTCAGTACTTC
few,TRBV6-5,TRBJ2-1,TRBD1,CASSYRQGNEQFF,TGTGCCAGCAGCTACAGACAGGGCAATGAGCAGTTCTTC
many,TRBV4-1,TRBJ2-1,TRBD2,CASSQEARSGSPNEQFF,TGCGCCAGCAGCCAAGAAGCGAGGAGCGGGAGTCCCAATGAGCAGTTCTTC
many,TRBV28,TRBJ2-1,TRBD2,CASRSPSGNHNEQFF,TGTGCCAGCAGGTCTCCCAGCGGGAACCACAATGAGCAGTTCTTC
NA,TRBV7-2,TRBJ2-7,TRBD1,CASSYPDRAEQYF,TGTGCCAGCAGCTACCCCGACAGGGCCGAGCAGTACTTC
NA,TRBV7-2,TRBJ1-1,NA,CASSLTARVLYTEAFF,TGTGCCAGCAGCTTAACCGCCCGGGTCCTCTACACTGAAGCTTTCTTT
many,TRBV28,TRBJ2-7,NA,CASSSRPQFGEQYF,TGTGCCAGCAGTTCCCGGCCTCAATTCGGAGAGCAGTACTTC
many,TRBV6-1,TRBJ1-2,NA,CASSEAQRQSYGYTF,TGTGCCAGCAGTGAAGCGCAAAGACAGAGTTATGGCTACACCTTC
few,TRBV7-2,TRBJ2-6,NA,CASSLQVSGANVLTF,TGTGCCAGCAGCCTCCAGGTCTCTGGGGCCAACGTCCTGACTTTC
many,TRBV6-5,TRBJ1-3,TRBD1,CASRRDSGNTIYF,TGTGCCAGCAGACGGGACAGTGGAAACACCATATATTTT
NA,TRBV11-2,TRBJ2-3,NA,CASSLNRDWADTQYF,TGTGCCAGCAGCTTAAACCGGGACTGGGCAGATACGCAGTATTTT
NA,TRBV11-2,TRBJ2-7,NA,CASSSRDTGSGAF,TGTGCCAGCAGCTCCCGGGACACGGGTTCTGGGGCCTTC
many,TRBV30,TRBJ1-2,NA,CAWSLGGPISGGYTF,TGTGCCTGGAGTCTGGGGGGCCCGATTTCCGGCGGCTACACCTTC
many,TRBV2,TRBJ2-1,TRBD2,CASRRLGREYNEQFF,TGTGCCAGCCGAAGGCTTGGGCGGGAGTACAATGAGCAGTTCTTC
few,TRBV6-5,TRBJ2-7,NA,CASMLTGLGIHEQYF,TGTGCCAGTATGCTAACCGGACTGGGGATACACGAGCAGTACTTC
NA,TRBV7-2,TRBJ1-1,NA,CASSLAAALGHTEAFF,TGTGCCAGCAGCTTAGCCGCTGCGTTGGGGCACACTGAAGCTTTCTTT
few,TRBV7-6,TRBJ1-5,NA,CASSLGRYQPQHF,TGTGCCAGCAGCTTAGGCCGCTATCAGCCCCAGCATTTT
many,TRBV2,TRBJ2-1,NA,CASSEAVDSSSSYNEQFF,TGTGCCAGCAGTGAAGCAGTAGACTCTTCGAGCTCCTACAATGAGCAGTTCTTC
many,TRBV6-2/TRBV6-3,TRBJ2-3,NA,CASRPLLGFPTDTQYF,TGTGCCAGCAGGCCCCTTCTCGGATTCCCCACAGATACGCAGTATTTT
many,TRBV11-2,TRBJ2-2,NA,CASSPDYTGELFF,TGTGCCAGCAGTCCAGACTACACCGGGGAGCTGTTTTTT
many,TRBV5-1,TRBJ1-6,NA,CASSLDRSYNSPLHF,TGCGCCAGCAGCTTGGACAGGAGCTATAATTCACCCCTCCACTTT
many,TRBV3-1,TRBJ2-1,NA,CASSSNKGDNEQFF,TGTGCCAGCAGCAGCAATAAGGGGGACAATGAGCAGTTCTTC
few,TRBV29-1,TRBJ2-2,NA,CSVEGRGTGELFF,TGCAGCGTTGAGGGCCGGGGCACCGGGGAGCTGTTTTTT
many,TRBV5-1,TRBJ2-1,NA,CASSSSGSGLPYNEQFF,TGCGCCAGCAGCTCGTCGGGGTCGGGACTCCCCTACAATGAGCAGTTCTTC
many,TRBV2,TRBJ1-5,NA,CASRSESNQPQHF,TGTGCCAGCCGGAGTGAAAGCAATCAGCCCCAGCATTTT
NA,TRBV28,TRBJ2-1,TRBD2,CASSRWGLAGNNEQFF,TGTGCCAGCAGTCGTTGGGGACTAGCGGGAAACAATGAGCAGTTCTTC
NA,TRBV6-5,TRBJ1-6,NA,CASSYSTRSSYNSPLHF,TGTGCCAGCAGTTACTCGACAAGGAGCTCCTATAATTCACCCCTCCACTTT
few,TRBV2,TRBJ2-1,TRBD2,CASSEWASGSEYNEQFF,TGTGCCAGCAGTGAATGGGCTAGCGGGAGCGAGTACAATGAGCAGTTCTTC
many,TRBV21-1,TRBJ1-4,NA,CASTYLNREKGSSEKLFF,TGTGCCAGCACCTACCTGAACAGGGAGAAGGGCTCGTCAGAAAAACTGTTTTTT
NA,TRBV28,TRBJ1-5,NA,CASSHGSWQPQHF,TGTGCCAGCAGCCACGGGAGCTGGCAGCCCCAGCATTTT
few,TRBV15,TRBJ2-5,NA,CATSRGVQETQYF,TGTGCCACCAGCAGAGGCGTCCAAGAGACCCAGTACTTC
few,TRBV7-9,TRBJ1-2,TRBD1,CASSFSGQLRGYTF,TGTGCCAGCAGCTTTTCGGGACAGCTTCGCGGCTACACCTTC
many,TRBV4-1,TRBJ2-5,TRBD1,CASSQPRDRDSQETQYF,TGCGCCAGCAGCCAACCCCGGGACAGGGACTCACAAGAGACCCAGTACTTC
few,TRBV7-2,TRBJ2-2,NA,CASSSRVAGELFF,TGTGCCAGCAGCTCCAGGGTCGCCGGGGAGCTGTTTTTT
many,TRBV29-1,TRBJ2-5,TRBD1,CSVEDPTGGKTQYF,TGCAGCGTTGAAGACCCCACAGGGGGGAAGACCCAGTACTTC
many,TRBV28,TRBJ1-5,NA,CASSLWGLWKPSNQPQHF,TGTGCCAGCAGTTTATGGGGGCTATGGAAACCTAGCAATCAGCCCCAGCATTTT
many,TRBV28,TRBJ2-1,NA,CASSLGWASNEQFF,TGTGCCAGCAGTTTAGGGTGGGCAAGCAATGAGCAGTTCTTC
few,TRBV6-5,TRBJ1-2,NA,CASSQGSGYTF,TGTGCCAGCAGTCAAGGGAGCGGCTACACCTTC
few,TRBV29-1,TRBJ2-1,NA,CSLGTSEQFF,TGCAGCCTCGGAACGAGTGAGCAGTTCTTC
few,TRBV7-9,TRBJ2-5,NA,CASSLYKETQYF,TGTGCCAGCAGCTTATATAAAGAGACCCAGTACTTC
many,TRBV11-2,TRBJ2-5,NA,CASSPSGQREPGQETQYF,TGTGCCAGCAGCCCCTCGGGACAGCGGGAACCGGGGCAAGAGACCCAGTACTTC
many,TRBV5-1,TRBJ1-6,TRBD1,CASSSQRQGNSPLHF,TGCGCCAGCAGCTCCCAACGACAGGGCAATTCACCCCTCCACTTT